Listed below are T cell receptor beta chains from one sample, sequenced in a study of T cells after yellow fever vaccination. In TCRdb, the 5' RACE reads were re-called with MiXCR into one record per CDR3 protein. The sample holds 550,000 or so distinct CDR3 sequences, about 19% seen once. Sequencing was performed on PBMCs, taken 15 days after the yellow fever booster vaccination. These receptors came from a man younger than 40 who received the YFV17D yellow fever vaccine. The CDR3 runs from the conserved cysteine through the conserved F or W. A D gene is named only where the DNA matches it firmly.

j_call	v_call	d_call	cdr3_aa
TRBJ1-3	TRBV20-1	TRBD1	CSARYGTGFRAGNTIYF
TRBJ2-2	TRBV2	TRBD1	CASRATQGVGELFF
TRBJ2-1	TRBV19	.	CASSKVANEQFF
TRBJ2-3	TRBV10-3	TRBD2	CAIGLAGADTQYF
TRBJ2-7	TRBV29-1	TRBD1	CSAGGNEQYF
TRBJ2-5	TRBV20-1	.	CSAGTTVPQETQYF
TRBJ2-7	TRBV20-1	.	CSAIAGGRSAGGHEQYF
TRBJ1-3	TRBV3-1	.	CAKSGGTIYF
TRBJ2-4	TRBV18	TRBD2	CASSPPSSSGRNIQYF
TRBJ1-1	TRBV6-1	TRBD1	CATRRTGVNTEAFF
TRBJ2-3	TRBV9	.	CASSVEVAANWDTQYF
TRBJ1-5	TRBV19	.	CASSPPLGRTNQPQHF
TRBJ2-7	TRBV10-3	TRBD1	CAIQDRGPSYEQYF
TRBJ2-3	TRBV29-1	TRBD2	CSAGPAGGTDTQYF
TRBJ2-7	TRBV5-1	TRBD1	CASSSGQVSYEQYF
TRBJ2-7	TRBV11-2	.	CASSLDSPFSYEQYF
TRBJ2-5	TRBV20-1	.	CSARGSASQQETQYF
TRBJ2-6	TRBV7-3	TRBD2	CASSLMGDYGANVLTF
TRBJ2-5	TRBV20-1	.	CSARDLSGGETQYF
TRBJ2-1	TRBV20-1	.	CSARDWAGSSNEQFF
TRBJ2-3	TRBV6-6	.	CASRAGDTQYF
TRBJ1-2	TRBV20-1	.	CSARDEYTGTQGYTF
TRBJ2-5	TRBV6-5	TRBD2	CASSYSRTSQETQYF
TRBJ1-1	TRBV29-1	TRBD1	CSVAHRGSEAFF
TRBJ2-1	TRBV6-2/TRBV6-3	TRBD2	CASSLTGTSGSYEQFF
TRBJ2-2	TRBV28	.	CASRRNTGELFF
TRBJ2-3	TRBV12-3/TRBV12-4	TRBD2	CASSSSGGASGRSSRRYF
TRBJ2-2	TRBV29-1	TRBD1	CSVRTGAYTGELFF
TRBJ2-6	TRBV15	.	CATSTFSSGANVLTF
TRBJ1-1	TRBV6-5	TRBD1	CASSYRTGMNTEAFF
TRBJ2-7	TRBV3-1	TRBD1	CASIGTGEGYEQYF
TRBJ2-7	TRBV18	.	CASSPQEINELYF
TRBJ2-1	TRBV5-6	TRBD2	CASSTQASGRVNEQFF
TRBJ2-1	TRBV5-6	TRBD2	CASSSGTSGGLNEQFF
TRBJ1-1	TRBV6-5	TRBD1	CASSPGTGSAFF
TRBJ1-1	TRBV7-3	.	CASSLTGRLTEAFF
TRBJ2-1	TRBV5-1	TRBD1	CASSKWTGSSYNEQFF
TRBJ2-3	TRBV6-2/TRBV6-3	TRBD2	CATKRASGPTDTQYF
TRBJ2-3	TRBV7-3	.	CASSLSPVADTQYF
TRBJ1-6	TRBV20-1	TRBD1	CSAGGQGPYSPLHF
TRBJ2-7	TRBV3-1	.	CASSQTSPHEQYF
TRBJ2-7	TRBV7-2	.	CASSLLVFSYEQYF
TRBJ1-5	TRBV15	.	CATSPTGQPQHF
TRBJ1-2	TRBV27	.	CASSLSPHGSMYGYTF
TRBJ1-2	TRBV5-8	.	CASSFGLYGYTF
TRBJ2-2	TRBV12-3/TRBV12-4	TRBD2	CASSPPDYAGGPGTGELFF
TRBJ2-5	TRBV27	.	CASSPARGPETQYF
TRBJ2-2	TRBV2	.	CASTGQNTGELFF
TRBJ2-2	TRBV5-6	TRBD2	CASSSTTSSTGELFF
TRBJ2-1	TRBV20-1	TRBD2	CSGQAGRARNEQFF
TRBJ2-7	TRBV12-3/TRBV12-4	.	CASSTNPHSSSYEQYF
TRBJ2-7	TRBV20-1	TRBD2	CSVSTSGSIYEQYF
TRBJ1-5	TRBV5-1	.	CASSLIGDQPQHF
TRBJ2-3	TRBV24-1	.	CATSRREQLTDTQYF
TRBJ2-4	TRBV11-2	TRBD2	CASSPRFSGSVNKNIQYF
TRBJ1-6	TRBV5-8	.	CASSLVRNNSPLHF
TRBJ2-3	TRBV7-9	.	CASSPRRQVTDTQYF